The entry below describes one TCR beta chain. This clone was detected only once. The antigen this receptor binds is unknown. Base qualities are not provided; no much larger clone lies one nucleotide away. The time point label, read with the paper, signifies: baseline before first vaccination. Samples from vaccinated people were obtained from the UK trials COV001 and COV002, which included a single-blind randomized controlled phase 2/3 trial of AZD1222 (ChAdOx1 nCoV-19) in healthy adults. For TCRbeta chain sequencing, PBMC samples from trial participants were taken at day 0 and at day 28 after the second dose. The entry originates in a study of T cell responses to AZD1222 COVID-19 vaccine (dated by TCRdb to about 2021). Broadly, across the study: AZD1222 recipients given second doses at about 4 weeks or at about 12 weeks were pooled, since spike-specific TCR depth and breadth were not found to differ between the two schedules. Trial participants were enrolled by age into 18-55, 56-69 and 70-plus year subgroups, with around 140, 26 and 57 TCR-sequenced participants respectively. A total of under 250 trial participants underwent TCR sequencing, of whom about 200 had received two doses of AZD1222 and about 25 had received two doses of the MenACWY control vaccine.

The CDR3 regions of human TCRbeta chains were analyzed by immunosequencing. The published analysis was carried out like this. Repertoire TCRs were matched against a reference library of SARS-CoV-2-specific TCRs generated with the MIRA antigen-specificity platform. Breadth meant the fraction of unique TCRs that were SARS-CoV-2-associated, whereas depth meant the fraction of total T cells that were SARS-CoV-2-associated. Using the MIRA data, each spike-specific TCR was assigned both to the spike region to which the TCR was reactive and to a CD4 or CD8 class. Log10-transformed breadth and depth values were compared by one-way ANOVA with Sidak's multiple comparisons tests. Not all clones reach the TCRdb copy of this immuneACCESS table, which keeps in-frame sequences only. Checked studies attribute under half of the gap to unresolved V genes and leave the rest unexplained. The V and J calls and clone size are taken from that table; D and trimming were inferred from the DNA. For this sample there are some 150,000 clones; more than 75% appear just once. 4.5% to 6.5% of the sample is held by the ten biggest clonotypes.

Broader findings and caveats from the paper: Only 5 to 7 AZD1222 recipients were SARS-CoV-2 seropositive at baseline, limiting conclusions about previously exposed vaccinees. A significant rise in spike-specific TCR breadth and depth was observed after two AZD1222 doses relative to day 0 and relative to MenACWY recipients. Because no day 14 peak-response samples were available, the repertoires could be characterized only after the peak T cell response. The 56-69-year group was small, and its depth increase did not reach significance, likely because of low power. Reportedly, almost half of the unique spike-specific TCRs recognized epitopes lying outside the regions that are mutated in the B.1.351 and B.1.1.7 variants. CD4 TCRs associated with the vaccine covered the entire spike protein, and the dominant responses were in regions 160-218 and 743-854. Most participants were white British and females outnumbered males, and the authors suggested that clonal diversity may have been underestimated.

This sequence was found in an adult in good health. The sequenced sample was peripheral blood, obtained on day 0 of AZD1222 vaccination.

The DNA sequence is as follows: TGTGCCAGCATTGGCGGGGGGTACAATGAGCAGTTCTTC. The encoded protein is CASIGGGYNEQFF. The rearrangement joined TRBV28 to TRBJ2-1; the central 8 bases match TRBD2. The CDR1 and CDR2 encoded by the germline V gene are MDHEN and SYDVKM. V is cut back by 7 bases and J by 4 bases, with 3 bases in the junction unmatched. There are 13 amino acids in the CDR3, from cysteine to phenylalanine inclusive. Only the CDR3 region is kept as DNA, spanning 39 bases read in frame from base 1.